The present entry profiles one TCR beta chain with its context. The data derive from a study of blood T cell repertoires in COVID-19. On the study more broadly: Researchers got acute and convalescent COVID-19 samples from the United States, Italy and Spain. Sample material is recorded as cDNA or gDNA derived from T cells, B-cell-depleted T cells, or PBMCs.

Repertoires were generated with immunoSEQ multiplex PCR, while TCRdb's copy carries only in-frame clones and drops some. The repertoire holds roughly 130,000 clones, with 90% as singletons. Followed over time, Seattle patients had been enrolled while infection was active. The V gene lost 2 bases and the J gene lost 5 bases, with 19 bases spanning the gap. Germline V gives CDR1 SGHNT, CDR2 YYREEE (reference sequence). The CDR3 has 16 residues. The sequence was obtained from a man in his 60s with COVID-19, enrolled during active disease. The material sequenced was peripheral blood. J is TRBJ2-5 and V is TRBV5-4; TRBD2 might be the D (7 bases). The CDR3 DNA reads TGTGCCAGCAGCTTCCTGTTAGGGGGGGTCGGGGAGACCCAGTACTTC. It codes for CASSFLLGGVGETQYF.